This T cell receptor beta chain came from a study of T cells in narcolepsy. The wider study: Patients with NT1 or NT2 and healthy control donors were enrolled. Study results and limitations: Same-patient CSF and blood CD4+ T cell clonotypes included HCRT-specific and TRIB2-specific autoreactive ones.

Sequencing used immunoSEQ multiplex PCR; TCRdb keeps in-frame clones, though not all of them. This table has under 35,000 clones, 80% to 85% appearing once. Notes on this clone: As yet, its antigen is unknown.

This receptor was identified in a human donor with narcolepsy. The sample taken for sequencing was CD45RA- memory CD4+ T cells from PBMCs.

Written as DNA, the CDR3 is TGTGCCAGCAGTGAAGGGCTAGCGGGATGGTACAATGAGCAGTTCTTC. As protein: CASSEGLAGWYNEQFF. The chain is built from TRBV6-1 and TRBJ2-1; 9 bases fit TRBD2. The V gene's germline CDR1 is MNHNS and CDR2 SASEGT. The CDR3 is made up of 16 amino acids. V dropped 1 base and J dropped 4; count of bases not matched to a gene: 5.